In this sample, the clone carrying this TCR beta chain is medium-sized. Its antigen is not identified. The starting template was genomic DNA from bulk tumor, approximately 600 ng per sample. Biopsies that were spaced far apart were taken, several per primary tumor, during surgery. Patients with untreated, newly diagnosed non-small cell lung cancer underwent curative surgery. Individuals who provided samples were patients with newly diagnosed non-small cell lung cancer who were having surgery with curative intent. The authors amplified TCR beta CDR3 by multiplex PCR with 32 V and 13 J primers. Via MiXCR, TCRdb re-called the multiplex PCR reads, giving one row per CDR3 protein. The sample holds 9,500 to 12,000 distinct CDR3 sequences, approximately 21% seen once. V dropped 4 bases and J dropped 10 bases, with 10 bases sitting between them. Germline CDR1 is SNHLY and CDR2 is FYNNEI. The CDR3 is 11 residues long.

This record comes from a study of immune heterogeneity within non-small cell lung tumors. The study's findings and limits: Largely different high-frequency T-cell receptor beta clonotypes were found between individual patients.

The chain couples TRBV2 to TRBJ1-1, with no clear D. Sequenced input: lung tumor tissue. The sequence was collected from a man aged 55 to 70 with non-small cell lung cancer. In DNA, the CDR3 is TGTGCCAGCAGTGGCTTATCGAGAGCTTTCTTT. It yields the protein CASSGLSRAFF.